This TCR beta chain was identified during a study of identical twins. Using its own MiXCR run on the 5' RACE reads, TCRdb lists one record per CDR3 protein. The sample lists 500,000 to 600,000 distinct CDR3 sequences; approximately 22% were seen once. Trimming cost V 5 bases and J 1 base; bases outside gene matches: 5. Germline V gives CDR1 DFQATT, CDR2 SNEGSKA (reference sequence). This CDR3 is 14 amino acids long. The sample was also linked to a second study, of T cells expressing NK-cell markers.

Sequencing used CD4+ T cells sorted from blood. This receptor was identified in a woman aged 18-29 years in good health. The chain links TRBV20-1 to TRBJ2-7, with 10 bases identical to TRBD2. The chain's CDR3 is CSASSGGTSYEQYF. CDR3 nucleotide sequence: TGCAGTGCTTCTAGCGGGGGAACGTCCTACGAGCAGTACTTC.